This T cell receptor beta chain originates from a study of post-analysis software for immune sequencing data. As for the study in general: The study covered relapsing-remitting, secondary progressive and progressive-relapsing courses of multiple sclerosis.

This CDR3 comprises 17 residues. CDR1 is SGHTA and CDR2 is FQGNSA in the germline V gene. V dropped 1 base and J dropped 4; count of bases not matched to a gene: 11. Study findings and constraints: About 5 TRBV segments occurring more often in patients than controls included TRBV5-6, TRBV5-1 and TRBV20-1. F-measure co-clustering was strong for batch-matched samples.

As regards this clonotype: Its antigen is not known.

Unique molecular identifiers were present in the TCR beta cDNA libraries. Input populations of roughly 0.9 to 10 million T cells gave rise to some 500,000 cDNA molecules. In TCRdb, the PCR reads were re-called with MiXCR into one record per CDR3 protein. The sample includes roughly 540,000 distinct CDR3 sequences, 30% to 40% of them seen just once. This receptor was obtained from a girl between 2 and 17 years old with multiple sclerosis. The specimen sequenced was blood. The chain uses TRBV7-2 and TRBJ1-2, with 8 bases matching TRBD1. CDR3 DNA: TGTGCCAGCAGCTTAGGGACAGGGACCCTATTAGGCTATGGCTACACCTTC. Translating gives CASSLGTGTLLGYGYTF.